This passage covers 25 T cell receptor beta chains from one sample sequenced in a study of CD4 T cells in relation to SARS-CoV-2 and coronaviruses. Their specific antigens are unknown. Data came from immunoSEQ multiplex PCR; TCRdb stores just in-frame clones and leaves some out. The table lists 35,000 to 45,000 clones, about 87% of them singletons. Source material: naive CD4+ T cells from PBMCs, cultured in vitro. The subset: naive CD4+ T cells isolated by negative enrichment. The origin of the receptors is an adult with COVID-19.

The count of this clone is one. V gene TRBV4-3 combines with J gene TRBJ1-4, with D possibly being TRBD1 (5 bases). The CDR3 sequence is 18 residues long. Between the trimmed V and J ends, which lost 2 bases and 2 bases, there was a span of 18 bases. In germline, CDR1 is LGHNA, CDR2 YSLEER. CDR3 sequence reads: CASSQLFGGGETNEKLFF. The CDR3, as DNA: TGCGCCAGCAGCCAATTATTTGGTGGAGGGGAGACTAATGAAAAACTGTTTTTT.

For the CDR3, the DNA is TGCAGCGTTGAACCGGGGGAGGGCACAGATACGCAGTATTTT. Amino acid sequence: CSVEPGEGTDTQYF. V usage is TRBV29-1 and J usage is TRBJ2-3, with D possibly being TRBD2 (6 bases). There are 14 residues in the CDR3. V lost 2 bases to trimming and J lost 1 base, with 10 bases between them. Germline values: CDR1 SQVTM, CDR2 ANQGSEA.

This chain connects TRBV28 to TRBJ2-3; D may be TRBD1 or TRBD2 (5 bases each). This CDR3 has 16 amino acids. The ends were cut back, 6 bases at V and 2 bases at J, with 18 bases in the middle. The germline gives CDR1 MDHEN, CDR2 SYDVKM. CDR3 region: CASRFGSMGPTDTQYF. DNA of the CDR3: TGTGCCAGCAGATTTGGATCTATGGGACCCACAGATACGCAGTATTTT.

The rearrangement joins TRBV7-9 to TRBJ2-3, with D possibly matching TRBD1 (6 bases). The length of the CDR3 is 15 residues. Germline CDR1 is SEHNR and CDR2 is FQNEAQ (reference sequence). V was shortened by 5 bases and J by 2 bases, with 14 bases between the two germline ends. The DNA for the CDR3 is TGTGCCAGCAGCACATACCGGGACAACACAGATACGCAGTATTTT. Its translation is CASSTYRDNTDTQYF.

V usage is TRBV7-9 and J usage is TRBJ2-2, with TRBD2 matching 10 bases. In germline, CDR1 is SEHNR, CDR2 FQNEAQ (reference sequence). This CDR3 region has 19 residues. The ends lost 5 bases at V and 2 bases at J; junction bases unmatched: 14. CDR3 in DNA: TGTGCCAGCAGCCCCCTCAGCGGGAGGGCCTCGGGAAACACCGGGGAGCTGTTTTTT. Amino acids: CASSPLSGRASGNTGELFF.

This clone was recorded a few times. The J gene is TRBJ2-1, the V gene TRBV7-9, with TRBD1 as a possible D gene (5 bases). Per the germline V gene, CDR1 is SEHNR and CDR2 is FQNEAQ (reference sequence). Trimming stripped 10 bases from V and 6 bases from J, with 13 bases between. The CDR3 runs to 12 residues. The CDR3: CAIQTVGNEQFF. The CDR3 bases are TGTGCCATCCAGACAGTGGGCAATGAGCAGTTCTTC.

V gene TRBV5-1 combines with J gene TRBJ1-2, with D perhaps TRBD1 (6 bases). The CDR3 is made up of 14 amino acids. Germline values: CDR1 SGHRS, CDR2 YFSETQ. Trimming stripped 3 bases from V and 5 bases from J, with 14 bases between. The CDR3 loop reads CASSSSGAGYGYTF. For the CDR3, the DNA is TGCGCCAGCAGCTCTTCAGGGGCCGGGTATGGCTACACCTTC. The variable domain in full, with the rest retrieved from reference TRBV5-1 and TRBJ1-2, is KAGVTQTPRYLIKTRGQQVTLSCSPISGHRSVSWYQQTPGQGLQFLFEYFSETQRNKGNFPGRFSGRQFSNSRSEMNVSTLELGDSALYLCASSSSGAGYGYTFGSGTRLTVV.

Only one count was recorded for this clone. The chain employs TRBV6-5 and TRBJ2-7; tentative D call: TRBD2 (5 bases). Per germline, CDR1 MNHEY and CDR2 SVGAGI. The CDR3 extends over 13 amino acids. The V end lost 11 bases, the J end lost 6 bases, and 20 bases lay between the germline ends. The DNA of the CDR3 is TGTGCCCTCAGCCAGACCTTTCGGGGCGAGCAGTACTTC. This sequence encodes CALSQTFRGEQYF.

This chain links TRBV25-1 with TRBJ2-7; TRBD2 agrees at 8 bases. CDR1 is MGHDK and CDR2 is SYGVNS in the germline V gene. The CDR3 has 15 amino acids. J lost 0 bases, V lost 8 bases, and 9 bases had no gene match. The CDR3 DNA is TGTGCCAGCGCCCTCCCGGCGGGAGGCTCCTACGAGCAGTACTTC. Translation: CASALPAGGSYEQYF.

This clone was seen more than once but under ten times. The genes are TRBV4-2 and TRBJ2-2, with 7 positions matching TRBD2. V shed 1 base, J shed 0 bases, and the junction held 5 bases outside the gene matches. This CDR3 region has 17 residues. Germline values: CDR1 LGHNA, CDR2 YNFKEQ. As DNA, the CDR3 is TGTGCCAGCAGCCAAGGGGGAGGGCCTTCGAACACCGGGGAGCTGTTTTTT. It is translated as CASSQGGGPSNTGELFF.

This clone was observed a single time. The chain joins TRBV5-1 to TRBJ2-3; 11 bases are a match to TRBD2. V lost 0 bases and J lost 1; bases outside the gene matches: 7. The CDR3 has 18 amino acids. Germline lookup yields CDR1 SGHRS and CDR2 YFSETQ. This CDR3 reads CASSLGLAGPMGTDTQYF. The CDR3 bases are TGCGCCAGCAGCTTGGGACTAGCGGGGCCAATGGGCACAGATACGCAGTATTTT.

The chain couples TRBV10-3 to TRBJ2-3; 8 nucleotides align to TRBD1. CDR1 ENHRY and CDR2 SYGVKD come from the germline V gene. The CDR3 has 16 amino acids. Trimming cost V 0 bases and J 3 bases; bases outside gene matches: 5. The DNA for the CDR3 is TGTGCCATCAGTGAGTCTAGGACAGGGAAAACAGATACGCAGTATTTT. Translated, it gives CAISESRTGKTDTQYF.

This chain joins TRBV19 and TRBJ1-2, with a tentative D call TRBD1 (5 bases). CDR3 length: 13 amino acids. From germline, CDR1 is LNHDA and CDR2 SQIVND (reference sequence). The V end lost 5 bases, the J end lost 0 bases, and 7 bases lay between the germline ends. CDR3 protein: CASSRTPNYGYTF. The CDR3 coding sequence is TGTGCCAGTAGTCGGACACCTAACTATGGCTACACCTTC.

The chain uses TRBV6-5 and TRBJ1-3, with 7 bases lining up with TRBD1. Per the germline V gene, CDR1 is MNHEY and CDR2 is SVGAGI. The CDR3 is 14 amino acids. Trimming took 6 bases from V and 4 from J; bases not matched to a gene: 6. The CDR3 here is CASRVTGVGNTIYF. In DNA form, the CDR3 reads TGTGCCAGCAGGGTAACAGGGGTAGGAAACACCATATATTTT.

V usage is TRBV5-5 and J usage is TRBJ1-2; a possible D gene is TRBD1 (6 bases). Trimming took 7 bases from V and 1 from J, leaving 14 bases between them. Germline CDR1 and CDR2: SGHKS and YYEKEE (reference sequence). The length of the CDR3 is 14 residues. The CDR3 bases are TGTGCCAGCGGAGGGGGGGCCGGTAACTATGGCTACACCTTC. Protein product: CASGGGAGNYGYTF.

A word on this clone: The junction departs from germline at one end; a sequencing error may be responsible. In nucleotides, the CDR3 is TGTGCCAGCAGGAAAGGACAGGGGGCCGGTGAGCTGTTTTTT. Amino acids: CASRKGQGAGELFF. The chain is built from TRBV6-6 and TRBJ2-2, with TRBD1 matching 11 bases. Germline V CDR1 and CDR2: MNHNY, SVGAGI (reference sequence). There are 14 residues in the CDR3.

The chain joins TRBV2 to TRBJ2-1; D is tentatively TRBD1 or TRBD2 (5 bases each). CDR1 and CDR2 from the germline V gene are SNHLY and FYNNEI. V lost 8 bases and J lost 0, with 23 bases in between. This CDR3 is built from 18 residues. In DNA, the CDR3 is TGTGCCAGCTTACCGGGACGAAGGGGTCCGAGCTCCTACAATGAGCAGTTCTTC. Translating it yields CASLPGRRGPSSYNEQFF.

The rearrangement uses TRBV6-6 and TRBJ1-6, with D possibly TRBD1 on 6 matching bases. V was cut by 4 bases and J by 8 bases, with 18 bases left in between. Per the germline V gene, CDR1 is MNHNY and CDR2 is SVGAGI (reference sequence). The CDR3 sequence is 16 residues long. Here the CDR3 DNA reads TGTGCCAGCAGTTTCTTCCGGGACTGGGGGCATTCACCCCTCCACTTT. Its protein is CASSFFRDWGHSPLHF.

This chain uses TRBV13 with TRBJ2-1, with 8 bases aligning to TRBD2. The V segment lost 4 bases and the J segment 2 bases; nucleotides outside the gene matches: 7. CDR3 size: 16 residues. The germline V gene has CDR1 PRHDT and CDR2 FYEKMQ (reference sequence). For the CDR3, the DNA is TGTGCCAGCAGCTCGGTAGCGGGACCCCCCTACAATGAGCAGTTCTTC. This encodes CASSSVAGPPYNEQFF.

The rearrangement joins TRBV5-4 to TRBJ2-1, with 14 bases that match TRBD2. The CDR3 loop spans 15 amino acids. J gave up 12 bases and V 4 bases, and 9 bases lay outside the gene matches. Germline V gene lookup returns CDR1 SGHNT and CDR2 YYREEE (reference sequence). The CDR3 reads CASSLGLAGGAGQFF. The CDR3 DNA is TGTGCCAGCAGCCTAGGACTAGCGGGAGGAGCTGGGCAGTTCTTC.

The chain recombines TRBV29-1 with TRBJ2-1; the D is unclear. The ends were cut back, 5 bases at V and 0 bases at J, with 5 bases in the middle. The CDR3 extends over 12 amino acids. Germline V gene sequence: CDR1 SQVTM, CDR2 ANQGSEA. The CDR3 loop reads CSVPSSYNEQFF. The CDR3 coding sequence is TGCAGCGTTCCTAGCTCCTACAATGAGCAGTTCTTC.

The chain links TRBV10-2 to TRBJ2-6; weak D call: TRBD2 (7 bases). V dropped 3 bases and J dropped 2 bases, with 14 bases sitting between them. There are 17 residues in the CDR3. From germline, CDR1 is WSHSY and CDR2 SAAADI. CDR3: CASSDSGGEAGANVLTF. In DNA, the CDR3 is TGCGCCAGCAGTGATTCGGGGGGCGAAGCTGGGGCCAACGTCCTGACTTTC.

The gene calls are TRBV7-9 and TRBJ2-2; TRBD1 is a possible D gene (6 bases). Trimming took 7 bases from V and 1 from J, leaving 13 bases between them. The CDR3 sequence is 15 residues long. The germline V gene encodes CDR1 SEHNR and CDR2 FQNEAQ (reference sequence). The CDR3 is CASTKDSWNTGELFF. CDR3 nucleotides: TGTGCCAGCACCAAGGACAGCTGGAACACCGGGGAGCTGTTTTTT.

The gene calls are TRBV6-2 or TRBV6-3 and TRBJ2-1, with 8 bases lining up with TRBD1. The V segment lost 5 bases and the J segment 7 bases; nucleotides outside the gene matches: 4. CDR3 length: 13 amino acids. Per germline, CDR1 MNHEY and CDR2 SVGEGT. The CDR3 loop reads CASSRTGWNEQFF. In DNA, the CDR3 is TGTGCCAGCAGTCGGACAGGGTGGAATGAGCAGTTCTTC.

The table lists this clone with a count of one. The genes are TRBV6-5 and TRBJ2-1, with 11 bases that match TRBD2. CDR1 and CDR2 from the germline V gene are MNHEY and SVGAGI. CDR3 size: 15 residues. V shed 4 bases, J shed 4 bases, and the junction held 3 bases outside the gene matches. The CDR3 reads CASSSTSGNYNEQFF. The DNA of the CDR3 is TGTGCCAGCAGTTCGACTAGCGGGAATTACAATGAGCAGTTCTTC.